This T cell receptor beta chain was captured in a study of blood T cell repertoires in COVID-19. Background on the study: Samples taken during acute and convalescent COVID-19 were collected in the United States, Italy and Spain. T cells, B-cell-depleted T cells, or PBMCs supplied cDNA or gDNA.

V shed 3 bases and J 5 bases; nucleotides not matched to a gene: 3. This CDR3 has 13 amino acids. Germline-derived CDR1 and CDR2 are SGHTA and FQGNSA. Profiled with immunoSEQ multiplex PCR; TCRdb holds only in-frame clones, not every one. The data hold 250,000 to 300,000 clones, with approximately 81% observed a single time. Cohorts were determined from participant-reported clinical history. This TCR came from a woman between 45 and 65 years old who had been exposed to COVID-19. Sequencing used PBMCs or T cells enriched from blood (not recorded which). The rearrangement uses TRBV7-2 and TRBJ2-7, with 8 positions matching TRBD2. This chain's CDR3 is CASSFGRGDEQYF. In DNA, the CDR3 is TGTGCCAGCAGCTTTGGGCGGGGGGACGAGCAGTACTTC.